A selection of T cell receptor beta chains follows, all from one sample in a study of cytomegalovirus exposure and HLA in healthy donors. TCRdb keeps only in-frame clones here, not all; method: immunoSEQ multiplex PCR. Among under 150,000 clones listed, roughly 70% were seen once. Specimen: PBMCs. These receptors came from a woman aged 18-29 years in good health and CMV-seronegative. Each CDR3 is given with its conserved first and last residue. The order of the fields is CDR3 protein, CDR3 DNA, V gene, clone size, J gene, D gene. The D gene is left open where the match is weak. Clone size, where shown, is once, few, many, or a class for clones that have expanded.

cdr3_aa: CASSSSLDSFNTEAFF
cdr3_nt: TGCGCCAGCAGCTCCTCTTTGGACAGTTTTAACACTGAAGCTTTCTTT
v_call: TRBV5-1
clone_size: once
j_call: TRBJ1-1
d_call: -

cdr3_aa: CASSLLGRGNEQFF
cdr3_nt: TGTGCCAGCAGTTTATTGGGTCGGGGCAATGAGCAGTTCTTC
v_call: TRBV28
clone_size: -
j_call: TRBJ2-1
d_call: -

cdr3_aa: CATSRERGASEEQYF
cdr3_nt: TGTGCCACCAGCAGAGAGCGGGGGGCCTCCGAAGAGCAGTACTTC
v_call: TRBV15
clone_size: -
j_call: TRBJ2-7
d_call: TRBD2

cdr3_aa: CATSRRRQKANEKLFF
cdr3_nt: TGTGCCACCAGCAGAAGAAGACAGAAAGCTAATGAAAAACTGTTTTTT
v_call: TRBV15
clone_size: -
j_call: TRBJ1-4
d_call: -

cdr3_aa: CASSQYLQGSTEAFF
cdr3_nt: TGTGCCAGCAGCCAATATCTCCAGGGGAGCACTGAAGCTTTCTTT
v_call: TRBV14
clone_size: -
j_call: TRBJ1-1
d_call: -

cdr3_aa: CASSLSGSGGQNTQYF
cdr3_nt: TGCGCCAGCAGCTTAAGCGGCAGCGGGGGACAAAATACGCAGTATTTT
v_call: TRBV5-1
clone_size: once
j_call: TRBJ2-3
d_call: TRBD2

cdr3_aa: CASSQDKRDRLTDTQYF
cdr3_nt: TGCGCCAGCAGCCAGGATAAAAGGGACAGACTCACAGATACGCAGTATTTT
v_call: TRBV4-1
clone_size: -
j_call: TRBJ2-3
d_call: TRBD1

cdr3_aa: CASSQVSRTSTDTQYF
cdr3_nt: TGCGCCAGCAGCCAAGTAAGTCGGACTAGCACAGATACGCAGTATTTT
v_call: TRBV4-1
clone_size: -
j_call: TRBJ2-3
d_call: -

cdr3_aa: CASSAGGVYGYTF
cdr3_nt: TGTGCCAGCAGCGCCGGGGGAGTCTATGGCTACACCTTC
v_call: TRBV7-2
clone_size: -
j_call: TRBJ1-2
d_call: -

cdr3_aa: CASKGGGGGTYSNQPQHF
cdr3_nt: TGTGCCAGTAAAGGGGGTGGAGGGGGCACATATAGCAATCAGCCCCAGCATTTT
v_call: TRBV19
clone_size: -
j_call: TRBJ1-5
d_call: TRBD1

cdr3_aa: CASSERGGWIDTQYF
cdr3_nt: TGCGCCAGCAGTGAACGCGGGGGGTGGATAGATACGCAGTATTTT
v_call: TRBV10-2
clone_size: once
j_call: TRBJ2-3
d_call: TRBD2

cdr3_aa: CASSLRTGEGSGANVLTF
cdr3_nt: TGTGCCAGCAGCTTGCGGACAGGGGAAGGGTCAGGGGCCAACGTCCTGACTTTC
v_call: TRBV7-2
clone_size: -
j_call: TRBJ2-6
d_call: TRBD1

cdr3_aa: CASSPGAYSNQPQHF
cdr3_nt: TGTGCCAGCAGCCCAGGGGCTTATAGCAATCAGCCCCAGCATTTT
v_call: TRBV28
clone_size: once
j_call: TRBJ1-5
d_call: -

cdr3_aa: CASSVGVQRGTGELFF
cdr3_nt: TGTGCCAGCAGCGTAGGAGTCCAGCGGGGCACCGGGGAGCTGTTTTTT
v_call: TRBV9
clone_size: -
j_call: TRBJ2-2
d_call: TRBD2

cdr3_aa: CATPGQGATGELFF
cdr3_nt: TGTGCCACTCCGGGACAGGGGGCGACCGGGGAGCTGTTTTTT
v_call: TRBV27
clone_size: few
j_call: TRBJ2-2
d_call: TRBD1

cdr3_aa: CASSAGQGNIQYF
cdr3_nt: TGTGCCAGTAGTGCAGGACAGGGGAACATTCAGTACTTC
v_call: TRBV19
clone_size: -
j_call: TRBJ2-4
d_call: TRBD1

cdr3_aa: CASSYWDTNEQFF
cdr3_nt: TGTGCCAGCAGTTACTGGGACACCAATGAGCAGTTCTTC
v_call: TRBV6-6
clone_size: few
j_call: TRBJ2-1
d_call: -

cdr3_aa: CASSSGTSPAFF
cdr3_nt: TGTGCCAGCAGTTCCGGGACTAGTCCGGCGTTCTTC
v_call: TRBV7-9
clone_size: -
j_call: TRBJ2-1
d_call: TRBD2

cdr3_aa: CASSGTTDEQFF
cdr3_nt: TGTGCCAGCAGCGGGACAACCGATGAGCAGTTCTTC
v_call: TRBV7-8
clone_size: -
j_call: TRBJ2-1
d_call: -

cdr3_aa: CASSPQGTGNTIYF
cdr3_nt: TGTGCCAGCAGCCCCCAGGGGACTGGAAACACCATATATTTT
v_call: TRBV7-6
clone_size: -
j_call: TRBJ1-3
d_call: -

cdr3_aa: CASSFLSSGNTIYF
cdr3_nt: TGTGCCAGCAGCTTTCTTAGCTCTGGAAACACCATATATTTT
v_call: TRBV11-2
clone_size: -
j_call: TRBJ1-3
d_call: -

cdr3_aa: CSATQGTEAFF
cdr3_nt: TGCAGTGCTACACAGGGCACTGAAGCTTTCTTT
v_call: TRBV20-1
clone_size: -
j_call: TRBJ1-1
d_call: -

cdr3_aa: CASSLSQGNTEAFF
cdr3_nt: TGCGCCAGCAGCTTGAGTCAGGGGAACACTGAAGCTTTCTTT
v_call: TRBV5-1
clone_size: -
j_call: TRBJ1-1
d_call: -

cdr3_aa: CASISPGSMNTEAFF
cdr3_nt: TGTGCCAGTATCTCTCCCGGGTCAATGAACACTGAAGCTTTCTTT
v_call: TRBV19
clone_size: -
j_call: TRBJ1-1
d_call: -

cdr3_aa: CASSEIWGKGEHF
cdr3_nt: TGTGCCAGCAGTGAAATTTGGGGAAAGGGGGAGCATTTT
v_call: TRBV6-1
clone_size: few
j_call: TRBJ1-5
d_call: -

cdr3_aa: CASSFGTVNTEAFF
cdr3_nt: TGTGCCAGCAGCTTCGGGACTGTGAACACTGAAGCTTTCTTT
v_call: TRBV11-2
clone_size: few
j_call: TRBJ1-1
d_call: -

cdr3_aa: CASQGQNEKLFF
cdr3_nt: TGTGCCAGCCAGGGCCAAAATGAAAAACTGTTTTTT
v_call: TRBV6-6
clone_size: -
j_call: TRBJ1-4
d_call: -

cdr3_aa: CASSFGQGYSSPLHF
cdr3_nt: TGTGCCAGCAGCTTTGGTCAGGGGTATAGTTCACCCCTCCACTTT
v_call: TRBV5-6
clone_size: -
j_call: TRBJ1-6
d_call: -

cdr3_aa: CATSAQGRNEKLFF
cdr3_nt: TGTGCCACCAGCGCTCAGGGCCGTAATGAAAAACTGTTTTTT
v_call: TRBV15
clone_size: -
j_call: TRBJ1-4
d_call: -

cdr3_aa: CASSLAGTVETEAFF
cdr3_nt: TGTGCCAGCAGCTTGGCTGGGACAGTGGAAACTGAAGCTTTCTTT
v_call: TRBV5-6
clone_size: -
j_call: TRBJ1-1
d_call: TRBD1

cdr3_aa: CASSPRQGDTEAFF
cdr3_nt: TGTGCCAGCAGTCCCCGACAGGGGGATACTGAAGCTTTCTTT
v_call: TRBV28
clone_size: -
j_call: TRBJ1-1
d_call: TRBD1

cdr3_aa: CASSLRNPGLAGGIFYEQYF
cdr3_nt: TGTGCCAGCAGTTTAAGAAACCCGGGACTAGCGGGGGGTATCTTTTACGAGCAGTACTTC
v_call: TRBV27
clone_size: once
j_call: TRBJ2-7
d_call: TRBD2

cdr3_aa: CASSLPVMNTEAFF
cdr3_nt: TGTGCCAGCAGCTTACCAGTCATGAACACTGAAGCTTTCTTT
v_call: TRBV7-2
clone_size: -
j_call: TRBJ1-1
d_call: -

cdr3_aa: CASSSLDRDPGNTIYF
cdr3_nt: TGTGCCAGCAGCTCGCTGGACAGGGACCCTGGAAACACCATATATTTT
v_call: TRBV5-6
clone_size: -
j_call: TRBJ1-3
d_call: TRBD1

cdr3_aa: CASRTSGLSYEQYF
cdr3_nt: TGTGCCAGCCGAACTAGCGGACTCTCCTACGAGCAGTACTTC
v_call: TRBV19
clone_size: -
j_call: TRBJ2-7
d_call: TRBD2

cdr3_aa: CAIRENTEAFF
cdr3_nt: TGTGCAATCAGGGAGAACACTGAAGCTTTCTTT
v_call: TRBV28
clone_size: -
j_call: TRBJ1-1
d_call: -

cdr3_aa: CASSKSWTSGGYTGELFF
cdr3_nt: TGTGCCAGCAGCAAAAGTTGGACTAGCGGGGGATACACCGGGGAGCTGTTTTTT
v_call: TRBV21-1
clone_size: -
j_call: TRBJ2-2
d_call: -

cdr3_aa: CASSEDRVRGYTF
cdr3_nt: TGTGCCAGCAGTGAGGACAGGGTCCGTGGCTACACCTTC
v_call: TRBV2
clone_size: -
j_call: TRBJ1-2
d_call: TRBD1

cdr3_aa: CASSLVGTLAGYTF
cdr3_nt: TGCGCCAGCAGCCTGGTTGGGACACTTGCTGGCTACACCTTC
v_call: TRBV4-1
clone_size: -
j_call: TRBJ1-2
d_call: -

cdr3_aa: CASSLGQGSSPLHF
cdr3_nt: TGTGCCAGCAGCTTGGGTCAGGGCTCTTCACCCCTCCACTTT
v_call: TRBV5-6
clone_size: once
j_call: TRBJ1-6
d_call: -

cdr3_aa: CAISERQGSGNTIYF
cdr3_nt: TGTGCCATCAGTGAAAGGCAGGGGTCTGGAAACACCATATATTTT
v_call: TRBV10-3
clone_size: once
j_call: TRBJ1-3
d_call: -

cdr3_aa: CAWYSEGATTEAFF
cdr3_nt: TGTGCCTGGTACAGCGAGGGGGCGACTACTGAAGCTTTCTTT
v_call: TRBV30
clone_size: -
j_call: TRBJ1-1
d_call: TRBD1

cdr3_aa: CASSHRTSGELQYF
cdr3_nt: TGTGCCAGCAGCCACCGGACTAGCGGGGAGTTGCAGTACTTC
v_call: TRBV6-5
clone_size: -
j_call: TRBJ2-7
d_call: TRBD2

cdr3_aa: CASRENTRVLEAFF
cdr3_nt: TGTGCCAGCAGGGAGAACACTCGGGTATTGGAAGCTTTCTTT
v_call: TRBV2
clone_size: few
j_call: TRBJ1-1
d_call: -

cdr3_aa: CASRTQGDQPQHF
cdr3_nt: TGTGCCAGCAGGACGCAGGGGGATCAGCCCCAGCATTTT
v_call: TRBV6-5
clone_size: -
j_call: TRBJ1-5
d_call: TRBD1

cdr3_aa: CASMRQNNQPQHF
cdr3_nt: TGTGCCAGCATGCGGCAGAACAATCAGCCCCAGCATTTT
v_call: TRBV28
clone_size: -
j_call: TRBJ1-5
d_call: -

cdr3_aa: CASSRTVYGYTF
cdr3_nt: TGTGCCAGCAGCCGGACAGTTTATGGCTACACCTTC
v_call: TRBV28
clone_size: few
j_call: TRBJ1-2
d_call: -

cdr3_aa: CASQTGGSAYNEQFF
cdr3_nt: TGTGCCAGTCAGACAGGGGGCTCTGCCTACAATGAGCAGTTCTTC
v_call: TRBV6-1
clone_size: -
j_call: TRBJ2-1
d_call: TRBD1

cdr3_aa: CASSEELAGYTDTQYF
cdr3_nt: TGTGCCAGCAGTGAAGAACTAGCGGGCTACACAGATACGCAGTATTTT
v_call: TRBV6-1
clone_size: -
j_call: TRBJ2-3
d_call: TRBD2

cdr3_aa: CASSGGNEQFF
cdr3_nt: TGCGCCAGCAGCGGGGGCAATGAGCAGTTCTTC
v_call: TRBV10-2
clone_size: -
j_call: TRBJ2-1
d_call: -

cdr3_aa: CASSYSGDRSTTQYF
cdr3_nt: TGTGCCAGCAGTTACTCAGGGGACAGGAGCACTACGCAGTATTTT
v_call: TRBV6-6
clone_size: -
j_call: TRBJ2-3
d_call: TRBD1

cdr3_aa: CATLGTSYEQYF
cdr3_nt: TGTGCCACCCTTGGGACTTCCTACGAGCAGTACTTC
v_call: TRBV6-1
clone_size: -
j_call: TRBJ2-7
d_call: -

cdr3_aa: CASSPRQNYGYTF
cdr3_nt: TGTGCCAGCAGTCCCCGACAGAACTATGGCTACACCTTC
v_call: TRBV6-5
clone_size: -
j_call: TRBJ1-2
d_call: -

cdr3_aa: CASSPEGGSNQPQHF
cdr3_nt: TGCGCCAGCAGCCCGGAGGGAGGCAGCAATCAGCCCCAGCATTTT
v_call: TRBV5-1
clone_size: -
j_call: TRBJ1-5
d_call: -

cdr3_aa: CASSLAWDRGGSPLHF
cdr3_nt: TGTGCCAGCAGCTTAGCCTGGGACAGGGGTGGGTCACCCCTCCACTTT
v_call: TRBV13
clone_size: -
j_call: TRBJ1-6
d_call: TRBD1

cdr3_aa: CASSSVLNTEAFF
cdr3_nt: TGCGCCAGCAGTTCCGTTTTGAACACTGAAGCTTTCTTT
v_call: TRBV5-1
clone_size: -
j_call: TRBJ1-1
d_call: -

cdr3_aa: CASSFVRFLDTQYF
cdr3_nt: TGTGCCAGCAGCTTCGTTCGTTTTCTAGATACGCAGTATTTT
v_call: TRBV7-8
clone_size: -
j_call: TRBJ2-3
d_call: -

cdr3_aa: CASSAGDRAQETQYF
cdr3_nt: TGTGCCAGCAGCGCAGGGGACAGGGCGCAAGAGACCCAGTACTTC
v_call: TRBV9
clone_size: few
j_call: TRBJ2-5
d_call: TRBD1

cdr3_aa: CASSERGTYEQYF
cdr3_nt: TGTGCCAGCAGTGAAAGGGGGACCTACGAGCAGTACTTC
v_call: TRBV6-1
clone_size: -
j_call: TRBJ2-7
d_call: -

cdr3_aa: CASSGTSGSETQYF
cdr3_nt: TGTGCCAGCAGTGGGACTAGCGGTTCAGAGACCCAGTACTTC
v_call: TRBV27
clone_size: -
j_call: TRBJ2-5
d_call: TRBD2